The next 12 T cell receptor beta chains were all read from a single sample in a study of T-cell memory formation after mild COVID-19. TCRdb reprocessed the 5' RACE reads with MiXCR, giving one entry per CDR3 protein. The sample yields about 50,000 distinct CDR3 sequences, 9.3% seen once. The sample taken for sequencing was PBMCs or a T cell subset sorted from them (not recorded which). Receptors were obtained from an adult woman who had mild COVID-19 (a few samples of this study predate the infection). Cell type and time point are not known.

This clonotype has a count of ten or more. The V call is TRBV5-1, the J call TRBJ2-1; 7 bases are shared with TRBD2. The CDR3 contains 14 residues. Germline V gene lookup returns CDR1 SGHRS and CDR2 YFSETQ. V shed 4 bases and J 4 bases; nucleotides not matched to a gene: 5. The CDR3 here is CASSPDSGYNEQFF. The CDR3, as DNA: TGCGCCAGCAGCCCCGATAGCGGGTACAATGAGCAGTTCTTC.

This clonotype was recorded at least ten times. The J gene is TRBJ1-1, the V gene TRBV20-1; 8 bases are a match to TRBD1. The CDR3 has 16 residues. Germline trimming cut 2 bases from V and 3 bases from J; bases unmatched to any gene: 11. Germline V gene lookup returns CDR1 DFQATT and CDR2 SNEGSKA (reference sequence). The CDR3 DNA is TGCAGTGCTAGATGGCAGGGGGCAATCCGGGACACTGAAGCTTTCTTT. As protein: CSARWQGAIRDTEAFF.

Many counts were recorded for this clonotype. CDR3 coding DNA: TGTGCCAGCAGTATAAGCGGCCACACAGATACGCAGTATTTT. It is translated as CASSISGHTDTQYF. The rearrangement uses TRBV25-1 and TRBJ2-3; TRBD2 is a possible D gene (5 bases). The CDR3 has 14 amino acids. With 5 bases removed from V and 2 bases from J, the gap between germline ends came to 11 bases. The germline V gene has CDR1 MGHDK and CDR2 SYGVNS.

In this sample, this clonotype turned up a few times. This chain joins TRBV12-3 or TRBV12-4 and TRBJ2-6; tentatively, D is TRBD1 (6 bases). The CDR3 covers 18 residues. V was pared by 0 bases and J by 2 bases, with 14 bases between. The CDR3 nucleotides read TGTGCCAGCAGTTTAGCCACAGGGCGAAAAGCTGGGGCCAACGTCCTGACTTTC. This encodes CASSLATGRKAGANVLTF.

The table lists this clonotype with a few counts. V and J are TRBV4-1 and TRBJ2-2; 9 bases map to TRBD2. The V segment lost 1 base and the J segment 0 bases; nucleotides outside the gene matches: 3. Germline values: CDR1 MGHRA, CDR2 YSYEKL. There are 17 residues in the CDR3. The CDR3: CASSQVAGGPNTGELFF. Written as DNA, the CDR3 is TGCGCCAGCAGCCAAGTGGCGGGGGGGCCGAACACCGGGGAGCTGTTTTTT.

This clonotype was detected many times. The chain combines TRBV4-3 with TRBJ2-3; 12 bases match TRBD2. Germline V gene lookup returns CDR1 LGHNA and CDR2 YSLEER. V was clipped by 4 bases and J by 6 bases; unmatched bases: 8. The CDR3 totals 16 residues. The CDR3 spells CASSRTGLAGFDTQYF. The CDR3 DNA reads TGCGCCAGCAGCCGGACCGGACTAGCGGGATTCGATACGCAGTATTTT.

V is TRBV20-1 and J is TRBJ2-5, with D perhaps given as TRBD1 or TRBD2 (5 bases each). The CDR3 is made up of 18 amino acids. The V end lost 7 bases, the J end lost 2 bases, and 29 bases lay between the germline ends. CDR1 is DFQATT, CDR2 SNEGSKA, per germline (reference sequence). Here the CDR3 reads CSVARYQTQRGPQETQYF. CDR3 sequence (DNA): TGCAGTGTCGCGCGATACCAAACACAACGGGGCCCACAAGAGACCCAGTACTTC.

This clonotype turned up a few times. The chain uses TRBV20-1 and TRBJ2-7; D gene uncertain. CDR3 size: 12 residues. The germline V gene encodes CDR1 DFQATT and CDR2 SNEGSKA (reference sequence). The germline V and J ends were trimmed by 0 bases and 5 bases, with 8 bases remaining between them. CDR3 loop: CSARDRTHEQYF. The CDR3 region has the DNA TGCAGTGCTAGAGATCGAACGCACGAGCAGTACTTC.

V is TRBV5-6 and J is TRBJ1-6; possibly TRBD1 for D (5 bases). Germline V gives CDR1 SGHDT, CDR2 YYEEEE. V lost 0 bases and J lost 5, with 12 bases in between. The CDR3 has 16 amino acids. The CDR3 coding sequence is TGTGCCAGCAGCTTGGCCCCGACAGAGAATAATTCACCCCTCCACTTT. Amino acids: CASSLAPTENNSPLHF.

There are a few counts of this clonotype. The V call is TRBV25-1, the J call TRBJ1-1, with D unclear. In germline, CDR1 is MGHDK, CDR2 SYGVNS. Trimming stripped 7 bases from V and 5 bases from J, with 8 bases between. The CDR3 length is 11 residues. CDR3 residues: CASTLTTEAFF. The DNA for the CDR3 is TGTGCCAGCACTTTGACGACTGAAGCTTTCTTT.

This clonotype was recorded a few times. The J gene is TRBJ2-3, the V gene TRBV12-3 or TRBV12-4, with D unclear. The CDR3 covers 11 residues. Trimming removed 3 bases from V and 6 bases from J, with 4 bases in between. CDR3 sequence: CASSLVDTQYF. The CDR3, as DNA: TGTGCCAGCAGTTTGGTGGATACGCAGTATTTT.

CDR3: CASSLGDIGEQFF. CDR3 nucleotides: TGCGCCAGCAGCTTGGGGGACATAGGTGAGCAGTTCTTC. The chain couples TRBV5-1 to TRBJ2-1, with D possibly being TRBD1 (6 bases). CDR3 length: 13 residues. Trimming pared 0 bases from V and 9 bases from J, leaving 10 bases between. Germline V CDR1 and CDR2: SGHRS, YFSETQ.